This TCR beta chain was identified during a study of T cell responses to AZD1222 COVID-19 vaccine. Study-level results: Following two doses of AZD1222, Spike-specific TCR breadth and depth rose. Repertoire sampling occurred only after the peak T cell response. Seropositive status at baseline applied to only a handful of AZD1222 recipients. Donors were mostly white British, more females; clonal diversity possibly underestimated.

The CDR3 contains 13 residues. From germline, CDR1 is SNHLY and CDR2 FYNNEI. V gave up 7 bases and J gave up 4 bases, with 14 bases separating them. Generated by immunoSEQ multiplex PCR, the TCRdb table keeps only in-frame clones and is missing some. Of under 200,000 clones detected, more than 90% appear once; the ten largest clones hold 3.6%. The sample holds a few counts of this clone. Its antigen remains unknown. The V call is TRBV2, the J call TRBJ2-7; D could derive from TRBD1 or TRBD2 (5 bases each). Source: peripheral blood, taken 28 days after the second dose of the MenACWY control vaccine. The sequence was obtained from an adult who received the MenACWY meningococcal vaccine as a control. Here the CDR3 reads CASTRGDLYEQYF. CDR3 bases: TGTGCCAGCACTAGAGGGGATCTATACGAGCAGTACTTC.